Sequencing of this T cell receptor beta chain was carried out in a study of blood T cell repertoires in COVID-19. About the research overall: T cells, B-cell-depleted T cells, or PBMCs provided the cDNA or gDNA that served as material.

Data came from immunoSEQ multiplex PCR; TCRdb stores just in-frame clones and leaves some out. The table includes about 270,000 clones, around nine tenths detected once. The origin of this receptor is a man in his forties or fifties who had recovered from COVID-19. Sequencing was performed on peripheral blood.

CDR3 bases: TGCGCCAGCAGCCAGGTGGCGGGGAGCTCCTACGAGCAGTACTTC. It yields the protein CASSQVAGSSYEQYF. The chain employs TRBV4-3 and TRBJ2-7; tentatively, D is TRBD2 (6 bases). Germline lookup yields CDR1 LGHNA and CDR2 YSLEER. The CDR3 runs to 15 residues. Trimming stripped 3 bases from V and 0 bases from J, with 12 bases between.